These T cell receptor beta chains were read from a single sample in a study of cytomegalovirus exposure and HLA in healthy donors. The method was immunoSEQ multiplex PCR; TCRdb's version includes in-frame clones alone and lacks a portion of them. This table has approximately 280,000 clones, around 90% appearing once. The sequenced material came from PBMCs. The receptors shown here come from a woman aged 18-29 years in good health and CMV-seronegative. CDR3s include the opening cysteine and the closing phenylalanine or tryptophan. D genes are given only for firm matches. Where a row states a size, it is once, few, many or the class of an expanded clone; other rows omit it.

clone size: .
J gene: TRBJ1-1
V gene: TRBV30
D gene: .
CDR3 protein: CAWSLTGSLEAFF
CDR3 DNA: TGTGCCTGGAGCCTCACTGGGAGTCTAGAAGCTTTCTTT

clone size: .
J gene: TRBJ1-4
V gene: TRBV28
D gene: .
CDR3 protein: CASSFFGATNEKLFF
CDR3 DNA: TGTGCCAGCAGTTTCTTCGGTGCAACTAATGAAAAACTGTTTTTT

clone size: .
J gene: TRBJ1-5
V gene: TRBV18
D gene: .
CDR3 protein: CASSPQGSNQPQHF
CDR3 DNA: TGTGCCAGCTCACCGCAGGGTAGCAATCAGCCCCAGCATTTT

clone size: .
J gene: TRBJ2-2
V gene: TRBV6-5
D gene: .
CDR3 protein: CASSPTRAGELFF
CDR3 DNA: TGTGCCAGCAGCCCAACCCGGGCCGGGGAGCTGTTTTTT

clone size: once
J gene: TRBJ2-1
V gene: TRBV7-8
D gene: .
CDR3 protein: CASTRTRANEQFF
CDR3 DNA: TGTGCCAGCACCCGAACTAGGGCCAATGAGCAGTTCTTC

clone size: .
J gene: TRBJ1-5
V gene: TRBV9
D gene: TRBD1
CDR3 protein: CASSDGTVNQPQHF
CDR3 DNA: TGTGCCAGCAGCGATGGGACAGTCAATCAGCCCCAGCATTTT

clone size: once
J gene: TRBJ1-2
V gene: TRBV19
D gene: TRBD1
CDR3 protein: CASSKTGVDYGYTF
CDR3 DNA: TGTGCCAGTAGTAAAACAGGGGTGGACTATGGCTACACCTTC

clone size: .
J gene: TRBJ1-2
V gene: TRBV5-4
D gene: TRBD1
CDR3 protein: CASSKTGVPNYGYTF
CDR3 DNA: TGTGCCAGCAGCAAAACAGGGGTACCAAACTATGGCTACACCTTC

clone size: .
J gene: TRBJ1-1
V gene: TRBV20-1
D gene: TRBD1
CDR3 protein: CSAPGTGEAFF
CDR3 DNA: TGCAGTGCTCCCGGGACAGGGGAAGCTTTCTTT

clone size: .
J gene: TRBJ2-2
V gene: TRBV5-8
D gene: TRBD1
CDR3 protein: CASPSDRGWAGELFF
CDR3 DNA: TGTGCCAGCCCCTCCGACAGGGGATGGGCCGGGGAGCTGTTTTTT

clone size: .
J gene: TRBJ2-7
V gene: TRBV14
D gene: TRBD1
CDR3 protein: CASSKTGVYEQYF
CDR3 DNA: TGTGCCAGCAGCAAGACAGGGGTCTACGAGCAGTACTTC

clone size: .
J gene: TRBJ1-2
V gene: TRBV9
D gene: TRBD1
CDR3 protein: CASSPGQGGYGYTF
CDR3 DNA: TGTGCCAGCAGCCCCGGACAGGGAGGTTATGGCTACACCTTC

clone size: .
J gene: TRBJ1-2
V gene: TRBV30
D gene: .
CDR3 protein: CAWSVLSTVRDGYTF
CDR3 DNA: TGTGCCTGGAGTGTGTTGAGCACTGTGAGAGATGGCTACACCTTC

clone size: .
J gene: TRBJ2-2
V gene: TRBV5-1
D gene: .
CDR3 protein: CASSSGAVGTGELFF
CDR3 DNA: TGCGCCAGCAGCTCGGGAGCGGTGGGAACCGGGGAGCTGTTTTTT

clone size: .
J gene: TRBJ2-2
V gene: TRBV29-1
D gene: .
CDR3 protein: CSVGGNVGELFF
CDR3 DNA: TGCAGCGTCGGGGGAAACGTCGGGGAGCTGTTTTTT

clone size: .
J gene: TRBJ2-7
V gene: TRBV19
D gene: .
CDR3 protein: CATRGRDISYEQYF
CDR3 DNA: TGTGCCACCAGAGGCCGGGACATTTCCTACGAGCAGTACTTC

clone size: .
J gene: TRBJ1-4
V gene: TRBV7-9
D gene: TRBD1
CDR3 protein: CASSLGTGPTTNEKLFF
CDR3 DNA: TGTGCCAGCAGCCTGGGGACAGGGCCCACAACTAATGAAAAACTGTTTTTT

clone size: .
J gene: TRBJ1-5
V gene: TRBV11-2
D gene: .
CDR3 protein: CASSMGRSNQPQHF
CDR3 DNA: TGTGCCAGCAGCATGGGGCGGAGCAATCAGCCCCAGCATTTT

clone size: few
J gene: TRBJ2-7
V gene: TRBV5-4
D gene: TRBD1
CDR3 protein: CASSLGQGGDEQYF
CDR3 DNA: TGTGCCAGCAGCTTGGGACAGGGGGGGGACGAGCAGTACTTC

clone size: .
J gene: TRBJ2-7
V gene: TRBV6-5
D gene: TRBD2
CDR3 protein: CASSPGLAGANFF
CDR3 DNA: TGTGCCAGCAGTCCGGGACTAGCGGGGGCAAACTTCTTC

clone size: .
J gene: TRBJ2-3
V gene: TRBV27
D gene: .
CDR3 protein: CASSPRLARAFTSTDTQYF
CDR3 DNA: TGTGCCAGCAGTCCACGACTGGCACGAGCCTTCACTAGCACAGATACGCAGTATTTT

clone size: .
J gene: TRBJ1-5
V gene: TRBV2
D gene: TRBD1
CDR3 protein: CASREGTGAQPQHF
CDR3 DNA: TGTGCCAGCAGAGAAGGGACAGGGGCCCAGCCCCAGCATTTT

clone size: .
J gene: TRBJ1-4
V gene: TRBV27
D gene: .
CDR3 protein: CASSFLPPETGTNEKLFF
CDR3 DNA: TGTGCCAGCAGTTTCTTACCCCCAGAGACAGGAACTAATGAAAAACTGTTTTTT

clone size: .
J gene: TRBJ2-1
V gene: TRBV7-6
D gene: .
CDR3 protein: CASSLLDGTADEQFF
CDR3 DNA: TGTGCCAGCAGCTTACTAGACGGGACTGCAGATGAGCAGTTCTTC

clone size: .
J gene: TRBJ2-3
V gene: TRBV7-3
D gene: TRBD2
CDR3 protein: CASSHGGTSGRTDTQYF
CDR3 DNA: TGTGCCAGCAGCCATGGGGGGACTAGCGGCCGCACAGATACGCAGTATTTT

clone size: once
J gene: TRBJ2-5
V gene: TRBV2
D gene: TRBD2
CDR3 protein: CASSPTTSGVETQYF
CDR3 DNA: TGTGCCAGCAGTCCTACGACTAGCGGGGTGGAGACCCAGTACTTC

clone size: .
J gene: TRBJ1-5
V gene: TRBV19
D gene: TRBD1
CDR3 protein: CASSAGQTFDQPQHF
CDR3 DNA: TGTGCCAGTAGTGCGGGACAGACCTTTGATCAGCCCCAGCATTTT

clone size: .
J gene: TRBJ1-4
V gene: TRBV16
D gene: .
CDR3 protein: CASSQGGVNEKLFF
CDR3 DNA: TGTGCCAGCAGCCAGGGAGGGGTGAATGAAAAACTGTTTTTT

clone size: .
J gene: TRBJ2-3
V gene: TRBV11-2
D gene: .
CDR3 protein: CASSPGGGGFEETDTQYF
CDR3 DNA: TGTGCCAGCAGCCCGGGGGGCGGGGGTTTCGAGGAGACAGATACGCAGTATTTT

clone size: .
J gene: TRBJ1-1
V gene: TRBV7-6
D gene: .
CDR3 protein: CASLQGSEAFF
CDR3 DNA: TGTGCCAGCCTCCAGGGATCTGAAGCTTTCTTT

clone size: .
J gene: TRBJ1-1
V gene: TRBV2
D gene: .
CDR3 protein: CASKPPGITEAFF
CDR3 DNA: TGTGCCAGCAAGCCCCCGGGAATCACTGAAGCTTTCTTT

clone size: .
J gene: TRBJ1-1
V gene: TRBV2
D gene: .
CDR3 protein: CASILRRGNTEAFF
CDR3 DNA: TGTGCCAGCATCTTACGGAGGGGGAACACTGAAGCTTTCTTT

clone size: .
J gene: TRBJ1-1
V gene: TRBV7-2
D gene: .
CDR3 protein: CASTPWRPAGAFF
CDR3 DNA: TGTGCCAGCACCCCCTGGAGGCCCGCGGGAGCTTTCTTT

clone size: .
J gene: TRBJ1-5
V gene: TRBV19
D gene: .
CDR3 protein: CASSISGGLNQPQHF
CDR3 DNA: TGTGCCAGTAGTATTAGTGGGGGACTCAATCAGCCCCAGCATTTT

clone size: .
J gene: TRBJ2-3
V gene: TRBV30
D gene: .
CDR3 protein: CAWSGASGTDTQYF
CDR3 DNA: TGTGCCTGGAGTGGCGCGAGCGGCACAGATACGCAGTATTTT

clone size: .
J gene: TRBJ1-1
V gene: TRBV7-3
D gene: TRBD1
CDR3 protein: CASSPGQAWNTEAFF
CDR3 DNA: TGTGCCAGCAGCCCAGGACAGGCATGGAACACTGAAGCTTTCTTT

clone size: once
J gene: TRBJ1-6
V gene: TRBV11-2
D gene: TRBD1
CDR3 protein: CASSLGRTGGSPLHF
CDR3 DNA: TGTGCCAGCAGCTTAGGGCGGACAGGCGGATCACCCCTCCACTTT

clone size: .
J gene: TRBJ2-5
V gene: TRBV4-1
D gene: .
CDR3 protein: CASSQDEGGGETQYF
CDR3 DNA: TGCGCCAGCAGCCAAGATGAAGGAGGGGGCGAGACCCAGTACTTC

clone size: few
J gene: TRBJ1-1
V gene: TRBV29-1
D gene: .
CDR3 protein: CSAQENTEAFF
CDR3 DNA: TGCAGCGCACAGGAGAACACTGAAGCTTTCTTT

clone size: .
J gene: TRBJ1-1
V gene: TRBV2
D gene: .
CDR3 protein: CASKRTGMNTEAFF
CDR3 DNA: TGTGCCAGCAAACGGACGGGGATGAACACTGAAGCTTTCTTT

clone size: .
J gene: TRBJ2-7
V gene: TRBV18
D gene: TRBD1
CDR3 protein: CASSPTGSYEQYF
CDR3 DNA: TGTGCCAGCTCACCGACAGGGTCCTACGAGCAGTACTTC

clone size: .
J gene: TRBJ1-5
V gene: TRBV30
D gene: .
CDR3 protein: CAYSGGNQPQHF
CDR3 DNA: TGTGCCTACTCGGGAGGAAATCAGCCCCAGCATTTT

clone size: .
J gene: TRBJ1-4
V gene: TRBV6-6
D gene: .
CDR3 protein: CASSPTTGSEKLFF
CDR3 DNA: TGTGCCAGCAGCCCTACTACAGGGAGTGAAAAACTGTTTTTT

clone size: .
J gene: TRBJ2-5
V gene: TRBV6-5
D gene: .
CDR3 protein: CASSVSWQETQYF
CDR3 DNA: TGTGCCAGCTCAGTTTCTTGGCAAGAGACCCAGTACTTC

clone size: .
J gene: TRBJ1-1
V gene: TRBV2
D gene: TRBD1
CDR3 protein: CASSGDRVVTEAFF
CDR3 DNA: TGTGCCAGCAGTGGGGACAGGGTGGTCACTGAAGCTTTCTTT

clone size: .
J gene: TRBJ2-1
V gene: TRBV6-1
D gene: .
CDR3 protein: CATLPRDSPYNEQFF
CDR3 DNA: TGTGCCACCCTCCCCCGTGACAGCCCCTACAATGAGCAGTTCTTC

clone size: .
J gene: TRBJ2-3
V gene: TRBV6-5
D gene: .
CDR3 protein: CASSYSPGGSTDTQYF
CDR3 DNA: TGTGCCAGCAGTTACTCGCCCGGGGGTAGCACAGATACGCAGTATTTT

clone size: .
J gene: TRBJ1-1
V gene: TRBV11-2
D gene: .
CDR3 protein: CASSRGTEAFF
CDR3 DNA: TGTGCCAGCAGCCGGGGGACTGAAGCTTTCTTT

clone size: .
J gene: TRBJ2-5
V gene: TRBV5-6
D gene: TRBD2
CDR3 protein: CASSLWGLLGETQYF
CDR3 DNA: TGTGCCAGCAGCTTGTGGGGACTACTTGGCGAGACCCAGTACTTC

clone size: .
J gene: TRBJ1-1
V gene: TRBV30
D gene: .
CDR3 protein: CAWRFNTENTEAFF
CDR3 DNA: TGTGCCTGGCGATTTAATACAGAGAACACTGAAGCTTTCTTT

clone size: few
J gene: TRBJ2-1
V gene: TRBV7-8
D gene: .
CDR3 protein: CASSLAGGEQFF
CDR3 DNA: TGTGCCAGCAGCTTAGCCGGTGGTGAGCAGTTCTTC

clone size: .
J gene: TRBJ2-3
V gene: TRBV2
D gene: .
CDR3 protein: CASSAETETDTQYF
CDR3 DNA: TGTGCCAGCAGTGCTGAGACTGAAACAGATACGCAGTATTTT

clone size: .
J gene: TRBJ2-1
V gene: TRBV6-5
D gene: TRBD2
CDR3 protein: CASRNGGSSYNEQFF
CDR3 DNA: TGTGCCAGCAGAAACGGGGGGAGCTCCTACAATGAGCAGTTCTTC

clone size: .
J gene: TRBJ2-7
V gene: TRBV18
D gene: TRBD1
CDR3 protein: CASSPDRGVYEQYF
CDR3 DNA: TGTGCCAGCTCCCCTGACAGGGGTGTCTACGAGCAGTACTTC